These 28 T cell receptor beta chains were all obtained from the same sample, sequenced in a study of blood T cell repertoires in COVID-19. Here immunoSEQ multiplex PCR was the method, and the copy in TCRdb shows in-frame clones only, minus some. Here the sample spans 120,000 to 150,000 clones, roughly 84% being singletons. The source material was peripheral blood. Receptors originate from a human donor with acute or convalescent COVID-19. The donor label of this sample is uncertain.

This clone was seen more than once but under ten times. CDR3 nucleotides: TGTGCCAGCAGCGCGGGGTGGAGTTCACCCCTCCACTTT. Amino acids: CASSAGWSSPLHF. The V call is TRBV9, the J call TRBJ1-6, with D uncertain. Germline CDR1 is SGDLS and CDR2 is YYNGEE. V lost 3 bases, J lost 9 bases, and 10 bases lay in between. The CDR3 runs 13 residues.

The chain recombines TRBV10-2 with TRBJ2-5, with D tentatively TRBD1 (6 bases). This CDR3 comprises 12 residues. The V gene lost 8 bases and the J gene lost 1 base, with 8 bases spanning the gap. Germline lookup yields CDR1 WSHSY and CDR2 SAAADI. CDR3 in DNA: TGCGCCAGCGGGACACCCCAAGAGACCCAGTACTTC. This encodes CASGTPQETQYF.

In this sample, this clone turned up a few times. The chain joins TRBV5-1 to TRBJ2-7, with TRBD2 as a possible D gene (6 bases). This CDR3 has 14 residues. The germline V gene encodes CDR1 SGHRS and CDR2 YFSETQ. V was trimmed by 4 bases and J by 3 bases, leaving 14 bases between them. Here the CDR3 reads CASSPRGLSYEQYF. CDR3 nucleotides: TGCGCCAGCAGCCCGCGGGGACTTAGCTACGAGCAGTACTTC.

The chain combines TRBV28 with TRBJ1-5, with 10 bases matching TRBD1. Germline V gene sequence: CDR1 MDHEN, CDR2 SYDVKM. The V segment lost 5 bases and the J segment 3 bases; nucleotides outside the gene matches: 7. CDR3 size: 16 residues. DNA of the CDR3: TGTGCCAGCAGTACCCAAGGACAGGGGGACAATCAGCCCCAGCATTTT. Its protein is CASSTQGQGDNQPQHF.

The CDR3 nucleotides read TGTGCCAGCAGTTTATCCGACAGGGCAAACATTCAGTACTTC. Residues: CASSLSDRANIQYF. The rearrangement joins TRBV28 to TRBJ2-4; 7 bases agree with TRBD1. Germline V gene lookup returns CDR1 MDHEN and CDR2 SYDVKM. Trimming cost V 1 base and J 6 bases; bases outside gene matches: 3. This CDR3 has 14 residues.

The J gene is TRBJ2-3, the V gene TRBV20-1, with 7 positions matching TRBD2. Germline CDR1 is DFQATT and CDR2 is SNEGSKA (reference sequence). The CDR3 totals 15 residues. V gave up 3 bases and J gave up 4 bases; unmatched junction bases: 10. CDR3 in amino acids: CSASGSGGSADTQYF. The CDR3 nucleotides read TGCAGTGCTAGTGGTTCTGGCGGGAGCGCAGATACGCAGTATTTT.

This clone was picked up a small number of times. The chain is built from TRBV7-9 and TRBJ2-1; the match to TRBD2 covers 8 bases. Germline V lookup: CDR1 SEHNR, CDR2 FQNEAQ (reference sequence). This CDR3 has 15 amino acids. The V and J ends lost 1 base and 8 bases, in that order; junction bases with no gene match: 7. The CDR3 DNA follows: TGTGCCAGCAGCTTAGATCGTAGCGGGATTGATGAGCAGTTCTTC. Translated, it gives CASSLDRSGIDEQFF.

The V call is TRBV5-8, the J call TRBJ1-1; 7 bases map to TRBD1. There are 14 residues in the CDR3. J gave up 5 bases and V 6 bases, and 10 bases lay outside the gene matches. Germline assignment: CDR1 SGHTS and CDR2 YDEGEE. The CDR3 region has the DNA TGTGCCAGCACCCGACAGGGACGATTGACTGAAGCTTTCTTT. Translated: CASTRQGRLTEAFF.

The rearrangement links TRBV14 to TRBJ1-4; D unresolved. The CDR3 runs to 12 residues. Trimming left V 4 bases short and J 8 bases short, with 8 bases between. The germline V gene has CDR1 SGHDN and CDR2 FVKESK. CDR3: CASSPYREKLFF. CDR3 coding DNA: TGTGCCAGCAGCCCCTACCGGGAAAAACTGTTTTTT.

The chain uses TRBV7-3 and TRBJ2-3, with D possibly matching TRBD1 (8 bases). With 4 bases removed from V and 0 bases from J, the gap between germline ends came to 14 bases. The germline V gene encodes CDR1 SGHTA and CDR2 FQGTGA. The CDR3 spans 16 residues. For the CDR3, the DNA is TGTGCCAGCAGCTCACAGGGGGGGTCTAGCACAGATACGCAGTATTTT. Translation gives CASSSQGGSSTDTQYF.

The chain has TRBV3-1 (or the pseudogene TRBV3-2) and TRBJ1-5; TRBD1 matches at 7 bases. CDR1 and CDR2 (germline): LGHDT, YNNKEL (reference sequence). Unmatched junction bases numbered 0, after V lost 2 bases and J lost 5 bases. The CDR3 is made up of 13 amino acids. CDR3 DNA: TGTGCCAGCAGCCAAACAGGGGATCAGCCCCAGCATTTT. Translation gives CASSQTGDQPQHF.

Of note for this clone: At one boundary the junction diverges from the germline segment, which might be a read error. CDR3 sequence reads: CASSLGLAVNNEQFF. The CDR3 coding sequence is TGTGCCAGCAGTTTAGGTCTAGCGGTGAACAATGAGCAGTTCTTC. This sequence joins TRBV7-9 and TRBJ2-1; 7 bases align to TRBD2. The CDR3 extends over 15 amino acids. Germline CDR1 SEHNR, CDR2 FQNEAQ (reference sequence).

V gene TRBV19 combines with J gene TRBJ1-5; 7 nucleotides align to TRBD1. With 11 bases clipped from V and 5 bases from J, the junction kept 9 bases outside the gene matches. Germline V CDR1 and CDR2: LNHDA, SQIVND (reference sequence). The CDR3 has 13 amino acids. This chain's CDR3 is CAASRQGDQPQHF. DNA for the CDR3: TGTGCCGCTTCACGACAGGGCGATCAGCCCCAGCATTTT.

The J gene is TRBJ1-3, the V gene TRBV9; no clear D gene. Trimming took off 4 bases at V and 4 bases at J, with 15 bases between the two ends. The CDR3 length is 15 residues. CDR1 and CDR2 (germline): SGDLS, YYNGEE. As DNA, the CDR3 is TGTGCCAGCAGCACCAGCCAAGGGAGGGGAAACACCATATATTTT. Translation: CASSTSQGRGNTIYF.

This sequence joins TRBV12-3 or TRBV12-4 and TRBJ2-1; D not certain. This CDR3 spans 13 amino acids. Trimming cost V 3 bases and J 3 bases, with 6 bases left between them. CDR3: CASSFSLYNEQFF. CDR3 DNA: TGTGCCAGCAGTTTTAGTCTCTACAATGAGCAGTTCTTC.

This chain uses TRBV2 with TRBJ2-1; 9 bases agree with TRBD2. V lost 6 bases and J lost 4; bases outside the gene matches: 7. Germline loops: CDR1 SNHLY, CDR2 FYNNEI. The CDR3 covers 15 residues. The CDR3 region has the DNA TGTGCCAGCAGGTCCGGGCGGGAGGGGTACAATGAGCAGTTCTTC. Protein sequence: CASRSGREGYNEQFF.

The V and J genes are TRBV20-1 and TRBJ2-1; TRBD2 agrees at 10 bases. V shed 3 bases and J 8 bases; nucleotides not matched to a gene: 10. CDR3 size: 15 residues. Germline CDR1 and CDR2: DFQATT and SNEGSKA (reference sequence). The DNA of the CDR3 is TGCAGTGCTAGTCCCCCCCTAGCGGGAGAATATGAGCAGTTCTTC. Amino acid sequence: CSASPPLAGEYEQFF.

CDR3 sequence reads: CASSGFGTGALYGYTF. CDR3 DNA sequence: TGTGCCAGCAGTGGTTTTGGGACAGGGGCCCTTTATGGCTACACCTTC. The chain joins TRBV6-1 to TRBJ1-2, with 10 bases lining up with TRBD1. CDR1 is MNHNS and CDR2 is SASEGT in the germline V gene. CDR3 length: 16 amino acids. Trimming removed 4 bases from V and 5 bases from J; junction bases left unmatched: 10.

The V gene is TRBV27, the J gene TRBJ1-2, with 9 positions matching TRBD1. Germline CDR1 and CDR2: MNHEY and SMNVEV (reference sequence). The V and J ends lost 2 bases and 4 bases, in that order; junction bases with no gene match: 5. This CDR3 contains 15 residues. The CDR3, as DNA: TGTGCCAGCAGTTTAGGGACAGGGAGTCGCTATGGCTACACCTTC. Protein sequence: CASSLGTGSRYGYTF.

This clone has only a few counts. The chain couples TRBV6-6 to TRBJ1-2; D remains ambiguous. Per the germline V gene, CDR1 is MNHNY and CDR2 is SVGAGI (reference sequence). The CDR3 totals 13 residues. V shed 0 bases and J shed 8 bases, with 10 bases lying between them. The CDR3 DNA sequence: TGTGCCAGCAGTTACTCGTCCCTGGAGGGCTACACCTTC. This encodes CASSYSSLEGYTF.

The rearrangement links TRBV29-1 to TRBJ2-5; TRBD2 matches at 10 bases. CDR1 is SQVTM, CDR2 ANQGSEA, per germline. V lost 4 bases to trimming and J lost 5 bases; unmatched junction nucleotides: 7. The length of the CDR3 is 14 residues. CDR3 protein: CSVARAGGDETQYF. The CDR3 DNA follows: TGCAGCGTTGCTCGAGCGGGAGGGGATGAGACCCAGTACTTC. Full variable domain (rest looked up from reference TRBV29-1 and TRBJ2-5): SAVISQKPSRDICQRGTSLTIQCQVDSQVTMMFWYRQQPGQSLTLIATANQGSEATYESGFVIDKFPISRPNLTFSTLTVSNMSPEDSSIYLCSVARAGGDETQYFGPGTRLLVL.

This clone was recorded a few times. The chain has TRBV30 and TRBJ1-2, with 7 positions matching TRBD1. After removal of 7 bases from V and 0 bases from J, the junction contained 8 bases not matched to a gene. Germline V gene lookup returns CDR1 GTSNPN and CDR2 SVGIG (reference sequence). CDR3 length: 14 residues. CDR3 residues: CASQGGEANYGYTF. The CDR3 DNA follows: TGTGCCTCCCAGGGGGGCGAAGCTAACTATGGCTACACCTTC.

This clone was counted once. This chain joins TRBV10-3 and TRBJ2-1; a possible D gene is TRBD1 (7 bases). The length of the CDR3 is 16 residues. V shed 8 bases and J shed 7 bases, with 24 bases lying between them. Germline CDR1 and CDR2: ENHRY and SYGVKD. CDR3 protein: CAIGKGAGYEGNEQFF. In DNA form, the CDR3 reads TGTGCCATCGGGAAGGGGGCGGGGTACGAAGGGAATGAGCAGTTCTTC.

This chain connects TRBV3-1 (or the pseudogene TRBV3-2) to TRBJ1-3; D is unclear. The germline CDR1 and CDR2 sequences are LGHDT and YNNKEL (reference sequence). The CDR3 totals 13 residues. The V and J ends lost 8 bases and 0 bases respectively, with 8 bases between them. The CDR3 loop is CASAIGSGNTIYF. Here the CDR3 DNA reads TGTGCCAGCGCCATCGGCTCTGGAAACACCATATATTTT.

The J gene is TRBJ2-3, the V gene TRBV27; the match to TRBD2 covers 14 bases. Germline CDR1 reads MNHEY; CDR2 reads SMNVEV (reference sequence). The CDR3 length is 18 residues. Trimming took 6 bases from V and 0 from J; bases not matched to a gene: 8. The CDR3 sequence is CASSRRLAGGPSTDTQYF. CDR3 sequence (DNA): TGTGCCAGCAGCCGTCGACTAGCGGGAGGGCCAAGCACAGATACGCAGTATTTT.

This clone appeared once. The chain has TRBV28 and TRBJ1-1, with 7 bases matching TRBD1. CDR3 length equals 13 residues. Germline CDR1 and CDR2: MDHEN and SYDVKM. Losses at the gene ends were 7 bases for V and 2 bases for J; bases not matched to a gene: 4. The DNA for the CDR3 is TGTGCCAGCATCCAGGGGGGTAACACTGAAGCTTTCTTT. It specifies CASIQGGNTEAFF.

V gene TRBV9 combines with J gene TRBJ1-2; D perhaps matches TRBD1 (6 bases). V lost 4 bases and J 4 bases, leaving 11 bases between the germline ends. The germline CDR1 and CDR2 sequences are SGDLS and YYNGEE. CDR3 length equals 13 residues. The CDR3 is CASSPGDTYGYTF. In DNA form, the CDR3 reads TGTGCCAGCAGCCCAGGGGACACCTATGGCTACACCTTC.

The chain uses TRBV5-1 and TRBJ1-6, with a weak D call TRBD1 (6 bases). This CDR3 has 18 residues. Germline V gene sequence: CDR1 SGHRS, CDR2 YFSETQ. With 0 bases removed from V and 0 bases from J, the gap between germline ends came to 13 bases. As DNA, the CDR3 is TGCGCCAGCAGCTTGGCTACAGGGAGAAGCTCCTATAATTCACCCCTCCACTTT. It yields the protein CASSLATGRSSYNSPLHF.